This T cell receptor beta chain was sequenced during a study of blood T cell repertoires in COVID-19. Study-wide context: Spain, Italy and the United States supplied samples that represented acute and convalescent COVID-19. In each case, the material was cDNA or gDNA derived from T cells, B-cell-depleted T cells, or PBMCs.

Authors' processing steps: Amplification of reference gene primers provided the estimated nucleated cell counts. Sequencing was performed with immunoSEQ multiplex PCR; in TCRdb, only in-frame clones are kept and a portion is missing. V and J calls and clone size follow that table, whereas D and trimming were derived from the DNA. The data contain about 130,000 clones, around 81% of them singletons. Looked up from germline, CDR1 is SGHVS and CDR2 is FQNEAQ. With 2 bases clipped from V and 4 bases from J, the junction kept 1 base outside the gene matches. The CDR3 runs 14 residues. This TCR was sampled from a human donor in a cohort sampled during active COVID-19. The rearrangement links TRBV7-8 to TRBJ1-4; TRBD1 matches at 7 bases. Sample: peripheral blood. The CDR3 reads CASSLWDSNEKLFF. The CDR3 DNA reads TGTGCCAGCAGCTTATGGGACAGTAATGAAAAACTGTTTTTT.